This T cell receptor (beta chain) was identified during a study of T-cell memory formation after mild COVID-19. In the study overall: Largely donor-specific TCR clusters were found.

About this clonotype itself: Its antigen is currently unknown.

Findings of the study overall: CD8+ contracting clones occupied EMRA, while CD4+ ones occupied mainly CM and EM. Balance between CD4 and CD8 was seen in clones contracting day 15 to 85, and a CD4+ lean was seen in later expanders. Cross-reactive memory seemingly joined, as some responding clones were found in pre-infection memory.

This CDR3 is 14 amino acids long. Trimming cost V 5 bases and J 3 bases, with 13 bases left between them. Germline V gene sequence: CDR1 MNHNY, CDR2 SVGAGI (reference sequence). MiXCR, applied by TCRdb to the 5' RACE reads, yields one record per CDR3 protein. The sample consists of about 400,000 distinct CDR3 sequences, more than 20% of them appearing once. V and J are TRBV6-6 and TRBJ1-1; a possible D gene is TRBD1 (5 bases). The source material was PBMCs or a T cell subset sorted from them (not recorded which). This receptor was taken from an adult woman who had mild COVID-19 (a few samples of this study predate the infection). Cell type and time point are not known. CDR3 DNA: TGTGCCAGCAGTCCCGTTACAGGATACACTGAAGCTTTCTTT. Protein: CASSPVTGYTEAFF.